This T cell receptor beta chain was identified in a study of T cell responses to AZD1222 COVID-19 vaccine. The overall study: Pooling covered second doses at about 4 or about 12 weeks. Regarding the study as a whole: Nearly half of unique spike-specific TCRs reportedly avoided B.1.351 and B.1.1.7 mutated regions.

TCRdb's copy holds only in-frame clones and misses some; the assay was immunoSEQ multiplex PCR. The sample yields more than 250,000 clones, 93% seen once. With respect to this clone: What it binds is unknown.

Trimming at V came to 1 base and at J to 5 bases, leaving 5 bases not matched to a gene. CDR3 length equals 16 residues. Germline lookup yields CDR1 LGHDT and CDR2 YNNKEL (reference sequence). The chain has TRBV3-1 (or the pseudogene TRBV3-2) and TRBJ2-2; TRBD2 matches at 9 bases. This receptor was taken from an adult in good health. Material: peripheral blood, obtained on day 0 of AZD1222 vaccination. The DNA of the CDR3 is TGTGCCAGCAGCCAAGTAGGGAGCGGGAGGACCGGGGAGCTGTTTTTT. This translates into CASSQVGSGRTGELFF.